The 6 T cell receptor beta chains listed next were all sequenced from one sample in a study of T cell responses to AZD1222 COVID-19 vaccine. The protocol was immunoSEQ multiplex PCR, while the TCRdb copy is restricted to in-frame clones and leaves out a portion. The top ten clones hold about 4.3% of a sample with about 160,000 clones, 88% of them seen once. The specimen was peripheral blood, collected 28 days after the second AZD1222 dose. These receptors all come from an adult who received the AZD1222 COVID-19 vaccine.

V is TRBV19 and J is TRBJ2-5; possibly TRBD1 for D (6 bases). V lost 4 bases and J 4 bases, leaving 13 bases between the germline ends. This CDR3 contains 14 residues. Looked up from germline, CDR1 is LNHDA and CDR2 is SQIVND (reference sequence). The DNA of the CDR3 is TGTGCCAGTAGTAGCCCAGGGGATTCAGAGACCCAGTACTTC. Translated: CASSSPGDSETQYF.

J is TRBJ1-2 and V is TRBV5-4; D might be TRBD1 (5 bases). This CDR3 has 13 residues. Per the germline V gene, CDR1 is SGHNT and CDR2 is YYREEE (reference sequence). Trimming pared 4 bases from V and 2 bases from J, leaving 9 bases between. In DNA form, the CDR3 reads TGTGCCAGCAGCCCGACAGCGAACTATGGCTACACCTTC. Its protein is CASSPTANYGYTF. Combining the CDR3 with reference TRBV5-4 and TRBJ1-2 gives the whole variable domain ETGVTQSPTHLIKTRGQQVTLRCSSQSGHNTVSWYQQALGQGPQFIFQYYREEENGRGNFPPRFSGLQFPNYSSELNVNALELDDSALYLCASSPTANYGYTFGSGTRLTVV.

The chain has TRBV10-1 and TRBJ2-7, with TRBD1 as a possible D gene (6 bases). Germline CDR1 reads WNHNN; CDR2 reads SYGVQD (reference sequence). The CDR3 runs to 15 residues. V lost 3 bases and J lost 1, with 13 bases in between. The CDR3 DNA follows: TGCGCCAGCAGTGAAATGACAGGCCTTTCCTACGAGCAGTACTTC. This translates into CASSEMTGLSYEQYF.

This rearrangement joins TRBV6-5 to TRBJ2-7, with D perhaps TRBD2 (6 bases). In germline, CDR1 is MNHEY, CDR2 SVGAGI. The CDR3 is 15 residues long. With 5 bases removed from V and 0 bases from J, the gap between germline ends came to 14 bases. In DNA, the CDR3 is TGTGCCAGCAGTACCGGGCTAGCGTCCTCCTACGAGCAGTACTTC. This encodes CASSTGLASSYEQYF.

The V call is TRBV12-5, the J call TRBJ1-1; 7 bases are shared with TRBD1. Germline CDR1 is LGHNT and CDR2 is FRNRAP. The CDR3 has 12 residues. V dropped 2 bases and J dropped 11; count of bases not matched to a gene: 5. The CDR3, as DNA: TGTGCTAGTGGTTTGTCAACAGGGGTTGCTTTCTTT. Translation gives CASGLSTGVAFF.

The chain couples TRBV5-1 to TRBJ1-2; TRBD1 is a possible D gene (5 bases). CDR1 and CDR2 (germline): SGHRS, YFSETQ. This CDR3 contains 15 residues. Trimming removed 1 base at V and 1 base at J, with 11 bases between. CDR3 loop: CASSLPRANNYGYTF. DNA of the CDR3: TGCGCCAGCAGCTTGCCCAGGGCCAATAACTATGGCTACACCTTC.